This T cell receptor (beta chain) stems from a study of OX40 agonist ivuxolimab in advanced cancers. V was pared by 6 bases and J by 6 bases, with 5 bases between. Germline values: CDR1 MNHEY, CDR2 SVGAGI. The CDR3 is made up of 11 amino acids. TCRdb's table, derived via immunoSEQ multiplex PCR, lists solely in-frame clones and lacks some. The sample includes tens of thousands of clones, 87% seen only once; the top ten take under 1.5%. J is TRBJ2-2 and V is TRBV6-5; D is undetermined. The sequence was obtained from an adult with an advanced solid tumor such as melanoma, head and neck, liver or kidney cancer. Sequenced material: CD4+ or CD8+ T cells sorted from blood, taken in a trial of the OX40 agonist ivuxolimab. The CDR3, as DNA: TGTGCCAGCAGGGCGTCCGGGGAGCTGTTTTTT. It is translated as CASRASGELFF.